This T cell receptor beta chain was captured by sequencing in a study of identical twins. TCRdb reprocessed the 5' RACE reads via MiXCR and lists one record per CDR3 protein. Of 430,000 or so distinct CDR3 sequences in the sample, 20% to 30% are singletons; the top ten hold roughly 3%. The CDR3 length is 14 residues. Trimming left V 6 bases short and J 1 base short, with 10 bases between. This clonotype has only a few counts. The same data also went into a second study, on T cells expressing NK-cell markers. That work states: Sorted CD3+CD56-NKG2C+, CD3+CD56+NKG2C- and CD3+CD56+NKG2C+ T cells were the source of the TCR beta repertoires.

Sequencing was performed on CD4+ T cells sorted from blood. The V gene is TRBV12-3 or TRBV12-4, the J gene TRBJ1-5; D is undetermined. This TCR came from a woman younger than 30 in good health. The CDR3 nucleotides are TGTGCCAGCAGAACCCAGATGAGCAATCAGCCCCAGCATTTT. Translation: CASRTQMSNQPQHF.